Each of the 28 T cell receptor beta chains below was sequenced from the same sample in a study of read filtering for tumor transcriptome and immune sequencing. The library was built from roughly 400 ng RNA with molecular barcoded adaptors for alpha/delta and beta/gamma chains. Each CDR3 protein gets one entry after TCRdb re-called the reads with MiXCR. This table has roughly 82,000 distinct CDR3 sequences, 10% to 15% appearing once. Material for sequencing was a population of CD138-negative cells sorted from bone marrow. The source of these receptors is a donor at least 40 years old with multiple myeloma.

This clonotype has at least ten counts. The chain uses TRBV11-2 and TRBJ2-1, with D possibly being TRBD2 (6 bases). The germline V gene encodes CDR1 SGHAT and CDR2 FQNNGV. This CDR3 region has 10 residues. Trimming cost V 9 bases and J 7 bases, with 7 bases left between them. DNA for the CDR3: TGTGCCAGAGGGACTAATGAGCAGTTCTTC. This sequence encodes CARGTNEQFF.

The table lists this clonotype with many counts. The CDR3 reads CASGRWLGTKYEQFF. For the CDR3, the DNA is TGTGCCAGTGGGCGGTGGTTAGGGACGAAATATGAGCAGTTCTTC. This sequence joins TRBV19 and TRBJ2-1; D possibly uses TRBD1 or TRBD2 (5 bases each). The CDR3 contains 15 residues. Germline V CDR1 and CDR2: LNHDA, SQIVND (reference sequence). Trimming removed 8 bases at V and 8 bases at J, with 22 bases between. Drawing the rest from reference TRBV19 and TRBJ2-1, the complete variable domain is DGGITQSPKYLFRKEGQNVTLSCEQNLNHDAMYWYRQDPGQGLRLIYYSQIVNDFQKGDIAEGYSVSREKKESFPLTVTSAQKNPTAFYLCASGRWLGTKYEQFFGPGTRLTVL.

This clonotype was found many times. The chain links TRBV7-2 to TRBJ2-3, with D perhaps matching TRBD1 (5 bases). The germline gives CDR1 SGHTA, CDR2 FQGNSA. CDR3 length: 15 amino acids. The V and J ends lost 5 bases and 2 bases respectively, with 14 bases between them. CDR3 protein: CASSQLGAHTDTQYF. CDR3 nucleotides: TGTGCCAGCAGCCAGCTAGGGGCCCACACAGATACGCAGTATTTT.

This clonotype appeared many times. The chain carries TRBV5-1 and TRBJ1-2; TRBD1 matches 7 bases. The CDR3 is 14 amino acids. In germline, CDR1 is SGHRS, CDR2 YFSETQ. Germline trimming cut 0 bases from V and 2 bases from J; bases unmatched to any gene: 1. The CDR3 region has the DNA TGCGCCAGCAGCTTGGAGGGGGCCAACTATGGCTACACCTTC. Protein sequence: CASSLEGANYGYTF.

This clonotype was observed a few times. The genes are TRBV10-3 and TRBJ2-7, with 10 bases that match TRBD2. The CDR3 loop spans 13 amino acids. Germline V gives CDR1 ENHRY, CDR2 SYGVKD. Trimming removed 10 bases from V and 7 bases from J; junction bases left unmatched: 10. The CDR3 sequence is CATTSGELREQYF. CDR3 nucleotides: TGTGCCACTACTAGCGGGGAACTACGGGAGCAGTACTTC.

This clonotype was observed many times. The chain has TRBV3-1 and TRBJ1-2; tentatively, D is TRBD1 (6 bases). CDR1 is LGHDT, CDR2 YNNKEL, per germline (reference sequence). The CDR3 is 15 residues long. V lost 1 base to trimming and J lost 1 base, with 10 bases between them. CDR3 coding DNA: TGTGCCAGCAGCCAAGCTGGACAGCATAACTATGGCTACACCTTC. Its translation: CASSQAGQHNYGYTF.

This clonotype was recorded many times. The chain has TRBV9 and TRBJ1-5; D is possibly TRBD1 (6 bases). The CDR3 has 14 amino acids. The germline CDR1 and CDR2 sequences are SGDLS and YYNGEE. Trimming removed 3 bases from V and 3 bases from J, with 10 bases in between. The CDR3 protein is CASSEGHINQPQHF. The CDR3 coding sequence is TGTGCCAGCAGCGAGGGACACATCAATCAGCCCCAGCATTTT.

Concerning this clonotype: A much larger clone differs by one base, so this may be a read error. The chain uses TRBV6-6 and TRBJ2-5; D unclear. V lost 7 bases, J lost 1 base, and 7 bases lay in between. This CDR3 is 12 amino acids long. Germline CDR1 reads MNHNY; CDR2 reads SVGAGI (reference sequence). CDR3 protein: CASTMAQETQYF. The CDR3 region has the DNA TGTGCCAGCACCATGGCCCAAGAGACCCAGTACTTC.

This clonotype has ten or more counts. The J gene is TRBJ2-7, the V gene TRBV9; weak D call: TRBD1 (5 bases). V was trimmed by 0 bases and J by 6 bases, leaving 10 bases between them. This CDR3 region has 13 residues. Germline lookup yields CDR1 SGDLS and CDR2 YYNGEE. The CDR3 loop is CASSVVGVGEQYF. The CDR3 nucleotides are TGTGCCAGCAGCGTAGTAGGGGTAGGCGAGCAGTACTTC.

This clonotype has at least ten counts. The chain uses TRBV6-6 and TRBJ2-5; D is undetermined. The V end lost 4 bases, the J end lost 2 bases, and 11 bases lay between the germline ends. The V gene's germline CDR1 is MNHNY and CDR2 SVGAGI (reference sequence). The CDR3 totals 14 residues. The CDR3 region has the DNA TGTGCCAGCAGTTTCCCACAGAAACAAGAGACCCAGTACTTC. Translated: CASSFPQKQETQYF.

With regard to this clonotype: This is likely a read error, given that the CDR3 carries no conserved phenylalanine or tryptophan at its end. V is TRBV29-1 and J is TRBJ2-5; 7 nucleotides align to TRBD1. With 6 bases clipped from V and 0 bases from J, the junction kept 4 bases outside the gene matches. This CDR3 spans 13 amino acids. Germline-derived CDR1 and CDR2 are SQVTM and ANQGSEA. CDR3 region: CSVKGQDQETQYY. The DNA for the CDR3 is TGCAGCGTAAAAGGACAGGACCAAGAGACCCAGTACTAC.

This clonotype was counted at least ten times. This chain connects TRBV19 to TRBJ2-1; TRBD2 agrees at 8 bases. The CDR3 has 16 amino acids. Trimming took 5 bases from V and 0 from J; bases not matched to a gene: 6. Germline values: CDR1 LNHDA, CDR2 SQIVND (reference sequence). In DNA form, the CDR3 reads TGTGCCAGTAGTCGGGGGGGGCCTAGCTCCTACAATGAGCAGTTCTTC. Protein: CASSRGGPSSYNEQFF.

The chain couples TRBV7-8 to TRBJ1-1; TRBD1 aligns across 7 bases. The CDR3 runs to 17 residues. Germline CDR1 reads SGHVS; CDR2 reads FQNEAQ. V gave up 0 bases and J gave up 4 bases; unmatched junction bases: 11. CDR3: CASSLALWGQLSTEAFF. The CDR3 DNA sequence: TGTGCCAGCAGCTTAGCCCTATGGGGACAGTTGAGCACTGAAGCTTTCTTT.

This clonotype was detected many times. The V call is TRBV2, the J call TRBJ1-4; no firm D call. Looked up from germline, CDR1 is SNHLY and CDR2 is FYNNEI. Deletions cut 2 bases from V and 8 bases from J, with 9 bases between. This CDR3 comprises 13 residues. Here the CDR3 DNA reads TGTGCCAGCAGTGAACGGTGGGCGGAAAAACTGTTTTTT. As protein: CASSERWAEKLFF.

The sample holds many counts of this clonotype. The V call is TRBV28, the J call TRBJ1-4; 8 bases are a match to TRBD1. The CDR3 runs 14 residues. The J segment lost 5 bases and the V segment lost 6 bases, leaving 5 bases of the junction unmatched. Germline CDR1 is MDHEN and CDR2 is SYDVKM. The CDR3 here is CASSGQGRNEKLFF. The CDR3 DNA is TGTGCCAGCAGCGGACAGGGCCGGAATGAAAAACTGTTTTTT. Full variable domain (outside the CDR3, taken from reference TRBV28 and TRBJ1-4): DVKVTQSSRYLVKRTGEKVFLECVQDMDHENMFWYRQDPGLGLRLIYFSYDVKMKEKGDIPEGYSVSREKKERFSLILESASTNQTSMYLCASSGQGRNEKLFFGSGTQLSVL.

This clonotype was found many times. This chain connects TRBV20-1 to TRBJ2-5; 7 positions agree with TRBD2. This CDR3 has 16 residues. The germline V gene has CDR1 DFQATT and CDR2 SNEGSKA (reference sequence). The J segment lost 3 bases and the V segment lost 0 bases, leaving 10 bases of the junction unmatched. The CDR3 bases are TGCAGTGCTAGAGATTCTGGCGGGCTAGCGGAAGAGACCCAGTACTTC. This sequence encodes CSARDSGGLAEETQYF.

This chain uses TRBV19 with TRBJ2-1, with unresolved D. The CDR3 is 14 residues long. CDR1 is LNHDA and CDR2 is SQIVND in the germline V gene (reference sequence). The V end lost 4 bases, the J end lost 4 bases, and 11 bases lay between the germline ends. The CDR3 DNA follows: TGTGCCAGTAGTAAGCGTGGAATTTACAATGAGCAGTTCTTC. This translates into CASSKRGIYNEQFF.

This clonotype was picked up many times. The chain carries TRBV5-6 and TRBJ2-1; D gene ambiguous. V was clipped by 5 bases and J by 4 bases, with 4 bases between them. The CDR3 length is 11 residues. Per the germline V gene, CDR1 is SGHDT and CDR2 is YYEEEE. CDR3 nucleotides: TGTGCCAGCAGAGCATACAATGAGCAGTTCTTC. Its translation is CASRAYNEQFF.

Ten or more counts support this clonotype. CDR3 bases: TGTGCCAGTAGTATATTTGGGGGAGAAGCGGATACGCAGTATTTT. Protein sequence: CASSIFGGEADTQYF. The chain recombines TRBV19 with TRBJ2-3, with D tentatively TRBD1 or TRBD2 (5 bases each). Germline V lookup: CDR1 LNHDA, CDR2 SQIVND (reference sequence). The V end was cut by 2 bases, the J end by 6 bases, with 15 bases between. The CDR3 covers 15 residues. Full variable domain (rest looked up from reference TRBV19 and TRBJ2-3): DGGITQSPKYLFRKEGQNVTLSCEQNLNHDAMYWYRQDPGQGLRLIYYSQIVNDFQKGDIAEGYSVSREKKESFPLTVTSAQKNPTAFYLCASSIFGGEADTQYFGPGTRLTVL.

The table lists this clonotype with a few counts. This chain connects TRBV9 to TRBJ2-2; TRBD1 or TRBD2 may be the D gene (6 bases each). The germline V gene has CDR1 SGDLS and CDR2 YYNGEE. This CDR3 spans 15 amino acids. The ends were cut back, 7 bases at V and 1 base at J, with 14 bases in the middle. The CDR3, as DNA: TGTGCCAGCGGGGGCGCGGGGATGAACACCGGGGAGCTGTTTTTT. Protein product: CASGGAGMNTGELFF.

Ten or more counts support this clonotype. This chain connects TRBV6-5 to TRBJ2-7; the D gene could be TRBD1 or TRBD2 (5 bases each). Germline loops: CDR1 MNHEY, CDR2 SVGAGI. Deletions cut 7 bases from V and 1 base from J, with 20 bases between. The CDR3 runs 16 residues. The CDR3 loop reads CASKGTGSQASYEQYF. The DNA of the CDR3 is TGTGCCAGCAAGGGGACGGGGTCCCAAGCTTCCTACGAGCAGTACTTC.

In its sample, this clonotype was seen many times. The chain uses TRBV19 and TRBJ2-1, with a possible D match to TRBD2 (5 bases). This CDR3 has 15 amino acids. CDR1 is LNHDA, CDR2 SQIVND, per germline (reference sequence). Between the trimmed V and J ends, which lost 9 bases and 5 bases, there was a span of 20 bases. The CDR3 region has the DNA TGTGCCAGCAACCTTGGGAGCGGCCTAAACAATGAGCAGTTCTTC. It specifies CASNLGSGLNNEQFF. The full variable domain, completed using reference TRBV19 and TRBJ2-1, is DGGITQSPKYLFRKEGQNVTLSCEQNLNHDAMYWYRQDPGQGLRLIYYSQIVNDFQKGDIAEGYSVSREKKESFPLTVTSAQKNPTAFYLCASNLGSGLNNEQFFGPGTRLTVL.

Comment on this clonotype: It is likely a read error: a sequence one base away is far more abundant. This sequence joins TRBV30 and TRBJ2-1, with 7 bases lining up with TRBD1. The V gene's germline CDR1 is GTSNPN and CDR2 SVGIG (reference sequence). Trimming took 5 bases from V and 10 from J; bases not matched to a gene: 8. This CDR3 is 12 amino acids long. Here the CDR3 DNA reads TGTGCCTGGGACAGGGCCTCCTACGAGCAGTTCTTC. Protein sequence: CAWDRASYEQFF.

The table lists this clonotype with many counts. The chain recombines TRBV2 with TRBJ2-6; 7 nucleotides align to TRBD1. Per the germline V gene, CDR1 is SNHLY and CDR2 is FYNNEI. The CDR3 has 16 residues. V shed 6 bases, J shed 3 bases, and the junction held 8 bases outside the gene matches. The CDR3 here is CASRAGTARGANVLTF. CDR3 in DNA: TGTGCCAGCAGAGCCGGGACAGCACGTGGGGCCAACGTCCTGACTTTC.

This clonotype was picked up a small number of times. A much larger clonotype is one base distant, so this may be a read error. The chain has TRBV7-2 and TRBJ2-2; 9 bases are a match to TRBD1. V lost 5 bases and J lost 5; bases outside the gene matches: 9. Germline V gene lookup returns CDR1 SGHTA and CDR2 FQGNSA. The CDR3 totals 16 residues. The CDR3 region has the DNA TGTGCCAGCAGCCCCGGACAGGGGCTAGGGACCGGGGAGCTGTTTTTT. This gives the protein CASSPGQGLGTGELFF.

This clonotype was recorded many times. This chain joins TRBV5-1 and TRBJ2-1; 11 bases match TRBD1. The V gene's germline CDR1 is SGHRS and CDR2 YFSETQ. CDR3 size: 16 residues. The junction had 11 bases not matched to a gene; V was cut back by 4 bases and J by 8 bases. CDR3 DNA sequence: TGCGCCAGCAGCCCTGGGACAGGGGGGGTAGGCCATGAGCAGTTCTTC. Its protein is CASSPGTGGVGHEQFF.

This clonotype showed up many times. The chain combines TRBV12-3 or TRBV12-4 with TRBJ1-1, with 8 bases lining up with TRBD1. V lost 6 bases and J lost 8; bases outside the gene matches: 5. The length of the CDR3 is 12 residues. The CDR3 DNA reads TGTGCCAGCAGACTGGGACAGGTCGAAGCTTTCTTT. Translated, it gives CASRLGQVEAFF.

This clonotype occurred many times. The V and J genes are TRBV5-1 and TRBJ2-1; 9 nucleotides agree with TRBD2. CDR1 and CDR2 (germline): SGHRS, YFSETQ. The CDR3 is 19 amino acids. The junction had 16 bases not matched to a gene; V was cut back by 4 bases and J by 2 bases. CDR3 in amino acids: CASSPRGSSGSGTYNEQFF. For the CDR3, the DNA is TGCGCCAGCAGCCCCCGGGGGAGTAGCGGGAGTGGGACCTACAATGAGCAGTTCTTC.